This T cell receptor beta chain originates from a study of T cells in Graves' hyperthyroidism and ophthalmopathy. V dropped 1 base and J dropped 5; count of bases not matched to a gene: 5. This CDR3 has 17 residues. CDR1 and CDR2 (germline): SGHTA, FQGNSA. This clonotype was seen at least ten times. Amplification targeted TCR beta CDR3 regions from RNA transcripts. First-round RT-PCR targeting the TCR CDR3 was performed with the HTBI primer set. In TCRdb, the multiplex PCR reads were re-called with MiXCR into one record per CDR3 protein. This sample has 300,000 to 450,000 distinct CDR3 sequences, with approximately 14% found just once.

Source material: blood. The J gene is TRBJ2-2, the V gene TRBV7-2; the match to TRBD1 covers 12 bases. The receptor's source is a woman in her thirties with Graves' ophthalmopathy. The CDR3 loop is CASSLGDRGRLTGELFF. CDR3 sequence (DNA): TGTGCCAGCAGCTTAGGGGACAGGGGGCGTCTAACCGGGGAGCTGTTTTTT.